This record looks at one T cell receptor beta chain sequence and its context. PCR amplification relied on 60 Vbeta primers (plus 13 Jbeta primers). The data were produced by immunoSEQ multiplex PCR, yet TCRdb's version contains in-frame clones alone and is incomplete. Here the sample spans about 190,000 clones, more than 65% being singletons. The data were taken from a study of cytomegalovirus exposure and HLA in healthy donors. V shed 2 bases and J 6 bases; nucleotides not matched to a gene: 15. CDR1 and CDR2 from the germline V gene are MNHNS and SASEGT. This CDR3 has 18 residues. It was healthy bone marrow donors who served as donors.

The TCR comes from a woman in her thirties in good health and CMV-seropositive. The sequenced sample consisted of PBMCs. The rearrangement links TRBV6-1 to TRBJ2-2; 7 bases match TRBD2. CDR3 DNA: TGTGCCAGCAGTGAATTGGTGGGAGGGCTATCGGTATCCGGGGAGCTGTTTTTT. Translated, it gives CASSELVGGLSVSGELFF.